This T cell receptor beta chain was documented in a study of blood T cell repertoires in COVID-19. This CDR3 is 18 amino acids long. The V and J ends lost 4 bases and 11 bases respectively, with 32 bases between them. In germline, CDR1 is SGHDN, CDR2 FVKESK. In the study's own analysis: Amplification of reference gene primers was used by the study to estimate nucleated cell counts. The data were produced by immunoSEQ multiplex PCR, yet TCRdb's version contains in-frame clones alone and is incomplete. V and J calls and clone size are as listed in that table; D and trimming were resolved from the DNA. The table includes 180,000 or so clones, 86% detected once. There are a few counts of this clone.

This TCR was sampled from a man aged 35-49 years with acute COVID-19. The chain carries TRBV14 and TRBJ1-1, with D unclear. Sequencing was performed on PBMCs or T cells enriched from blood (not recorded which). The CDR3 loop is CASSPQARGWYSPGYAFF. CDR3 in DNA: TGTGCCAGCAGCCCCCAAGCCCGAGGGTGGTACTCACCGGGGTATGCTTTCTTT.